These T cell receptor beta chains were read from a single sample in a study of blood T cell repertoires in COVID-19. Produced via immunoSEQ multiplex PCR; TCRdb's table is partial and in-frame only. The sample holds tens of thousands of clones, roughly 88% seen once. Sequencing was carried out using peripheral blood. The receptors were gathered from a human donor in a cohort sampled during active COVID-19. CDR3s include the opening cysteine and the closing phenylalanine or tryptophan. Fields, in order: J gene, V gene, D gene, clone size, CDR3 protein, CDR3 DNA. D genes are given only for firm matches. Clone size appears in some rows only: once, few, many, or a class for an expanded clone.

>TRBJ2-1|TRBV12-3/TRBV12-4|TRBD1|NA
CASRRQGATEQFF
TGTGCCAGCAGACGACAGGGGGCGACTGAGCAGTTCTTC
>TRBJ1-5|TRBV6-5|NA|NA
CASSYGTGGQPQHF
TGTGCCAGCAGTTACGGAACAGGCGGTCAGCCCCAGCATTTT
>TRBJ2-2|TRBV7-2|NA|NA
CASDRSNTGELFF
TGTGCCAGCGACAGATCGAACACCGGGGAGCTGTTTTTT
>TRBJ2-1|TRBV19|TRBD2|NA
CASSRGGGSYNEQFF
TGTGCCAGTTCTAGGGGCGGGGGTTCCTACAATGAGCAGTTCTTC
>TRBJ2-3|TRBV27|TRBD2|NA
CASSLSVAGDTQYF
TGTGCCAGCAGTTTAAGTGTAGCGGGTGACACGCAGTATTTT
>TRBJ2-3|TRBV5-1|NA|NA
CASSLGGRFADTQYF
TGCGCCAGCAGCTTGGGGGGGCGGTTCGCAGATACGCAGTATTTT
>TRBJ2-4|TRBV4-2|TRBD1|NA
CASSQETGGAGNIQYF
TGTGCCAGCAGCCAAGAGACAGGGGGCGCGGGGAACATTCAGTACTTC
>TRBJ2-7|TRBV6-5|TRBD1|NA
CASRDRGPYEQYF
TGTGCCAGCAGGGACAGGGGCCCCTACGAGCAGTACTTC
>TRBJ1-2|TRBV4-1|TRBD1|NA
CASSPGDSRNYGYTF
TGCGCCAGCAGCCCAGGGGACAGTAGAAACTATGGCTACACCTTC
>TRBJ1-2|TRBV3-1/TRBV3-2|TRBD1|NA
CASSPTGGTDGYTF
TGTGCCAGCAGCCCGACAGGGGGAACGGATGGCTACACCTTC
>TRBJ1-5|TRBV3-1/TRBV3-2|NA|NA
CASSQGDSLRPQHF
TGTGCCAGCAGCCAGGGCGACAGTTTAAGGCCCCAGCATTTT
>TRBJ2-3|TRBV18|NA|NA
CASSDDVKRVATDTQYF
TGTGCCAGCTCCGATGATGTGAAGCGGGTCGCCACAGATACGCAGTATTTT
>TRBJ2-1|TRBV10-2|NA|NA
CASSEGGVSIQQFF
TGCGCCAGCAGTGAGGGGGGCGTGTCAATTCAGCAGTTCTTC
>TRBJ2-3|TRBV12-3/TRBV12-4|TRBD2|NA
CASSLRGADTQYF
TGTGCCAGCAGTTTACGGGGGGCAGATACGCAGTATTTT
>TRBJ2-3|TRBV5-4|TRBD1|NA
CASSHSPRQGLGTDTQYF
TGTGCCAGCAGCCACTCCCCCCGACAGGGGCTTGGCACAGATACGCAGTATTTT
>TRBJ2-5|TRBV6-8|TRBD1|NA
CASSPLTGGEGRETQYF
TGTGCCAGCAGCCCCCTAACAGGGGGCGAGGGTAGAGAGACCCAGTACTTC
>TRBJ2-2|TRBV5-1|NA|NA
CASNEGGRTGELFF
TGCGCCAGCAACGAGGGAGGAAGAACCGGGGAGCTGTTTTTT
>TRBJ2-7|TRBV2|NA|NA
CASSAGGYEQYF
TGTGCCAGCAGCGCCGGGGGCTACGAGCAGTACTTC
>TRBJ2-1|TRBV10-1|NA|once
CASSEFWENEQFF
TGCGCCAGCAGTGAATTTTGGGAGAATGAGCAGTTCTTC
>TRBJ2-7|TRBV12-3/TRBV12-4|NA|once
CASSPPLRDEQYF
TGTGCCAGCAGTCCGCCTTTGCGAGACGAGCAGTACTTC
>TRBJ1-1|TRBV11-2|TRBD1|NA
CASSLQGQGVNTEAFF
TGTGCCAGCAGCTTGCAGGGGCAGGGGGTGAACACTGAAGCTTTCTTT
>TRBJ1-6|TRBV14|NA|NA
CASSYRDNSPLHF
TGTGCCAGCAGCTACAGGGACAATTCACCCCTCCACTTT
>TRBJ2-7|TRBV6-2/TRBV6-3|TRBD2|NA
CASSPLAGEAYEQYF
TGTGCCAGCAGCCCACTAGCGGGGGAAGCCTACGAGCAGTACTTC
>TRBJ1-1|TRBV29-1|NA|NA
CSVRETTRTEAFF
TGCAGCGTTCGGGAGACGACTAGGACTGAAGCTTTCTTT
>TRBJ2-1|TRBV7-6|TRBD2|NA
CASATSGSYNEQFF
TGTGCCAGCGCGACTAGCGGGTCTTACAATGAGCAGTTCTTC
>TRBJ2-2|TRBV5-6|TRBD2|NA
CASSLGLAGGPAGELFF
TGTGCCAGCAGCTTGGGACTAGCGGGGGGGCCGGCCGGGGAGCTGTTTTTT
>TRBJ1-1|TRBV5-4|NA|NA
CASSPEIGGTYAFF
TGTGCCAGCAGCCCGGAGATAGGAGGGACCTACGCTTTCTTT
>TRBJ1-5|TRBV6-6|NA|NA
CASTYRVLDSNQPQHF
TGTGCCAGCACCTACCGGGTCCTGGATAGCAATCAGCCCCAGCATTTT
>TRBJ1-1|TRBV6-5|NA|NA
CAIRPEYPSSEAFF
TGTGCCATCCGACCGGAGTACCCTTCATCTGAAGCTTTCTTT
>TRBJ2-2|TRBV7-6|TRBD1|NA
CASSLRDRVTAGELFF
TGTGCCAGCAGCTTGCGGGACAGGGTCACGGCCGGGGAGCTGTTTTTT
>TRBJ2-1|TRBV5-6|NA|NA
CASSSSGRYSYNEQFF
TGTGCCAGCAGCTCAAGCGGCAGGTACTCCTACAATGAGCAGTTCTTC
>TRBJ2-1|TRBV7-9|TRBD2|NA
CASSTPGLAGGPRAYNEQFF
TGTGCCAGCAGCACCCCGGGACTAGCGGGGGGGCCTAGGGCCTACAATGAGCAGTTCTTC
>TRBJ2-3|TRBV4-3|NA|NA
CASSQGLGTDTQYF
TGCGCCAGCAGCCAGGGGCTTGGGACAGATACGCAGTATTTT
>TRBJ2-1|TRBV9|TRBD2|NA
CASSAGLAGTIYNEQFF
TGTGCCAGCAGCGCAGGACTAGCGGGAACTATATACAATGAGCAGTTCTTC
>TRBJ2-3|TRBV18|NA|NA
CASSPGGLTDTQYF
TGTGCCAGCTCACCTGGCGGACTCACAGATACGCAGTATTTT
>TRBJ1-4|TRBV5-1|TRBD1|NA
CASSLSSRQGGEKLFF
TGCGCCAGCAGCTTGAGTTCAAGACAGGGCGGTGAAAAACTGTTTTTT
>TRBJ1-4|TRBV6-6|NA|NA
CASSYGDSQKLFF
TGTGCCAGCAGTTACGGCGACAGCCAAAAACTGTTTTTT